Following are 24 T cell receptor beta chains from one sample sequenced in a study of T cells in Graves' hyperthyroidism and ophthalmopathy. Researchers took RNA transcripts and amplified the TCR beta CDR3 regions from them. First-round RT-PCR with HTBI primers amplified the TCR CDR3 region. Each CDR3 protein is one row after TCRdb ran MiXCR on the multiplex PCR reads. The table lists approximately 700,000 distinct CDR3 sequences, nearly 45% of them singletons. The sample was peripheral blood or thyroid tissue (not recorded which). All receptors come from an adult man with Graves' disease, either hyperthyroidism or ophthalmopathy (not recorded which).

The chain recombines TRBV10-3 with TRBJ1-5; D not certain. The V end lost 10 bases, the J end lost 9 bases, and 19 bases lay between the germline ends. Germline V gene lookup returns CDR1 ENHRY and CDR2 SYGVKD. The CDR3 sequence is 13 residues long. The CDR3 loop is CASSFGGRRPQHF. Here the CDR3 DNA reads TGTGCCAGCAGCTTCGGAGGACGTCGGCCCCAGCATTTT.

The chain carries TRBV10-1 and TRBJ2-5; 9 nucleotides match TRBD1. Germline V gives CDR1 WNHNN, CDR2 SYGVQD (reference sequence). The V and J ends lost 1 base and 6 bases, in that order; junction bases with no gene match: 9. The CDR3 sequence is 16 residues long. The CDR3 coding sequence is TGCGCCAGCAGTGAGTACCGGGACAGGGTAACGAAGACCCAGTACTTC. Its protein product is CASSEYRDRVTKTQYF.

This clonotype was counted only a few times. The rearrangement joins TRBV7-9 to TRBJ1-4; D perhaps matches TRBD1 (5 bases). The ends were cut back, 5 bases at V and 0 bases at J, with 10 bases in the middle. The CDR3 sequence is 15 residues long. CDR1 is SEHNR, CDR2 FQNEAQ, per germline (reference sequence). The CDR3, as DNA: TGTGCCAGCAGCCCCGGGGGTTCAACTAATGAAAAACTGTTTTTT. Protein sequence: CASSPGGSTNEKLFF. Together with reference TRBV7-9 and TRBJ1-4, the CDR3 gives the full variable domain: DTGVSQNPRHKITKRGQNVTFRCDPISEHNRLYWYRQTLGQGPEFLTYFQNEAQLEKSRLLSDRFSAERPKGSFSTLEIQRTEQGDSAMYLCASSPGGSTNEKLFFGSGTQLSVL.

V is TRBV7-3 and J is TRBJ1-1, with 10 nucleotides matching TRBD1. CDR3 length equals 12 residues. J gave up 13 bases and V 3 bases, and 5 bases lay outside the gene matches. Germline-derived CDR1 and CDR2 are SGHTA and FQGTGA. This CDR3 reads CASSFRTGGVFF. The DNA of the CDR3 is TGTGCCAGCAGCTTCCGGACAGGGGGGGTTTTCTTT. The full variable domain, in which reference TRBV7-3 and TRBJ1-1 provide the parts outside the CDR3, is GAGVSQTPSNKVTEKGKYVELRCDPISGHTALYWYRQSLGQGPEFLIYFQGTGAADDSGLPNDRFFAVRPEGSVSTLKIQRTERGDSAVYLCASSFRTGGVFFGQGTRLTVV.

CDR3 bases: TGCGCCAGCAGCTTTGGGGTTACCTATGGCTACACCTTC. Protein product: CASSFGVTYGYTF. The chain is built from TRBV5-1 and TRBJ1-2; D is ambiguous. The germline V gene encodes CDR1 SGHRS and CDR2 YFSETQ. The germline V and J ends were trimmed by 2 bases and 4 bases, with 9 bases remaining between them. This CDR3 spans 13 amino acids.

The chain recombines TRBV19 with TRBJ2-7, with TRBD1 identical over 8 bases. The trim removed 10 bases at V and 2 bases at J, leaving 4 bases unmatched. This CDR3 spans 12 amino acids. Germline-derived CDR1 and CDR2 are LNHDA and SQIVND (reference sequence). The CDR3 region has the DNA TGTGCCACGGACAGGGAACCCTACGAGCAGTACTTC. Amino acids: CATDREPYEQYF.

This sequence joins TRBV7-2 and TRBJ1-3, with D unclear. The CDR3 spans 13 residues. Germline V gene data show CDR1 as SGHTA and CDR2 as FQGNSA. V dropped 5 bases and J dropped 8 bases, with 13 bases sitting between them. CDR3 sequence (DNA): TGTGCCAGCAGCCGTCGTGGAGGCTACACCATATATTTT. Encoded protein: CASSRRGGYTIYF.

This clonotype was counted at least ten times. The chain is built from TRBV25-1 and TRBJ1-2, with 8 nucleotides matching TRBD1. The CDR3 contains 16 residues. V gave up 1 base and J gave up 4 bases; unmatched junction bases: 8. Germline CDR1 MGHDK, CDR2 SYGVNS. CDR3 nucleotides: TGTGCCAGCAGTGAATCGGGAGACAGGGGAATCTATGGCTACACCTTC. Amino acids: CASSESGDRGIYGYTF.

The chain recombines TRBV5-8 with TRBJ2-7; D may be TRBD2 (6 bases). Trimming pared 2 bases from V and 3 bases from J, leaving 15 bases between. This CDR3 spans 15 amino acids. The germline gives CDR1 SGHTS, CDR2 YDEGEE. For the CDR3, the DNA is TGTGCCAGCAGCTTAGCAGTGGGGGAGGTCTACGAGCAGTACTTC. Translating gives CASSLAVGEVYEQYF. Based on the CDR3 plus reference TRBV5-8 and TRBJ2-7, the full variable domain is EAGVTQSPTHLIKTRGQQATLRCSPISGHTSVYWYQQALGLGLQFLLWYDEGEERNRGNFPPRFSGRQFPNYSSELNVNALELEDSALYLCASSLAVGEVYEQYFGPGTRLTVT.

The chain has TRBV20-1 and TRBJ1-6, with 8 positions matching TRBD1. The CDR3 totals 15 residues. The J segment lost 10 bases and the V segment lost 6 bases, leaving 14 bases of the junction unmatched. The germline CDR1 and CDR2 sequences are DFQATT and SNEGSKA (reference sequence). CDR3 DNA sequence: TGCAGTGCCAATCCCTTTCCTCGACAGGGGTCACCCCTCCACTTT. It is translated as CSANPFPRQGSPLHF.

J is TRBJ1-2 and V is TRBV29-1, with 8 positions matching TRBD1. This CDR3 is built from 13 residues. CDR1 is SQVTM and CDR2 is ANQGSEA in the germline V gene. V lost 4 bases, J lost 3 bases, and 4 bases stayed unmatched. CDR3 loop: CSVAGGPHYGYTF. DNA of the CDR3: TGCAGCGTTGCAGGGGGCCCGCACTATGGCTACACCTTC. The whole variable domain, filled in from reference TRBV29-1 and TRBJ1-2, reads SAVISQKPSRDICQRGTSLTIQCQVDSQVTMMFWYRQQPGQSLTLIATANQGSEATYESGFVIDKFPISRPNLTFSTLTVSNMSPEDSSIYLCSVAGGPHYGYTFGSGTRLTVV.

The chain has TRBV24-1 and TRBJ1-5, with D possibly TRBD1 on 5 matching bases. CDR1 is KGHDR, CDR2 SFDVKD, per germline. V lost 5 bases and J 1 base, leaving 11 bases between the germline ends. This CDR3 comprises 15 residues. This CDR3 reads CATSGTGLSNQPQHF. The CDR3 nucleotides are TGTGCCACCAGTGGTACGGGGCTAAGCAATCAGCCCCAGCATTTT.

The chain links TRBV7-9 to TRBJ2-7, with D perhaps matching TRBD2 (7 bases). V was pared by 5 bases and J by 4 bases, with 21 bases between. Germline CDR1 is SEHNR and CDR2 is FQNEAQ (reference sequence). CDR3 size: 16 residues. CDR3 nucleotides: TGTGCCAGCAGCCAAGATAGGGGGGAGGGCCTATACGAGCAGTACTTC. Residues: CASSQDRGEGLYEQYF.

As for this clonotype: The final CDR3 position lacks the conserved phenylalanine or tryptophan, pointing to a likely read error. The chain is built from TRBV24-1 and TRBJ1-5; D unclear. Trimming stripped 0 bases from V and 9 bases from J, with 11 bases between. The CDR3 loop spans 14 amino acids. Per germline, CDR1 KGHDR and CDR2 SFDVKD. CDR3 sequence: CATSDLASPAPQHL. The CDR3 bases are TGTGCCACCAGTGATTTGGCCAGCCCGGCGCCCCAGCATCTT.

This chain links TRBV5-1 with TRBJ1-1; D is unresolved. This CDR3 has 13 amino acids. V lost 2 bases and J 5 bases, leaving 10 bases between the germline ends. Germline assignment: CDR1 SGHRS and CDR2 YFSETQ. CDR3 protein: CASSFGDSTEAFF. CDR3 DNA: TGCGCCAGCAGCTTCGGGGATTCGACTGAAGCTTTCTTT.

This sequence joins TRBV7-1 and TRBJ2-1; D might be TRBD1 (6 bases). TRBV7-1 is an ORF, and what it does is uncertain. This CDR3 region has 13 residues. Trimming stripped 2 bases from V and 6 bases from J, with 8 bases between. The CDR3 nucleotides are TGTGCCAGCAGCTCAATAGGGGGCAATGAGCAGTTCTTC. The encoded protein is CASSSIGGNEQFF.

The gene calls are TRBV20-1 and TRBJ2-3; the D is unclear. Germline values: CDR1 DFQATT, CDR2 SNEGSKA (reference sequence). The V end lost 0 bases, the J end lost 1 base, and 5 bases lay between the germline ends. The CDR3 runs to 13 residues. The CDR3 sequence is CSARDIGTDTQYF. Here the CDR3 DNA reads TGCAGTGCTAGAGATATCGGCACAGATACGCAGTATTTT.

The chain couples TRBV15 to TRBJ1-2, with D uncertain. Germline V lookup: CDR1 LNHNV, CDR2 YYDKDF (reference sequence). There are 14 residues in the CDR3. Trimming took 0 bases from V and 2 from J, leaving 7 bases between them. CDR3 amino acids: CATSRDRLNYGYTF. Here the CDR3 DNA reads TGTGCCACCAGCAGAGACAGGCTAAACTATGGCTACACCTTC.

This clonotype was observed many times. V gene TRBV2 combines with J gene TRBJ1-4, with no clear D. Germline V gives CDR1 SNHLY, CDR2 FYNNEI. The CDR3 length is 13 residues. Trimming cost V 11 bases and J 5 bases, with 15 bases left between them. The CDR3 sequence is CAGLEARNEKLFF. In DNA, the CDR3 is TGTGCCGGCCTTGAGGCCAGGAATGAAAAACTGTTTTTT.

Concerning this clonotype itself: No conserved phenylalanine or tryptophan ends this CDR3, so it is likely a read error. V is TRBV29-1 and J is TRBJ2-7; a possible D gene is TRBD1 (6 bases). CDR3 size: 14 residues. The V gene's germline CDR1 is SQVTM and CDR2 ANQGSEA. Trimming cost V 5 bases and J 1 base, with 15 bases left between them. CDR3 loop: CSVRQGISSYEQYL. CDR3 DNA sequence: TGCAGCGTTCGTCAGGGGATAAGTTCCTACGAGCAGTACCTC.

V usage is TRBV29-1 and J usage is TRBJ1-1, with D possibly matching TRBD1 (6 bases). Trimming removed 4 bases from V and 1 base from J, with 19 bases in between. The germline V gene has CDR1 SQVTM and CDR2 ANQGSEA. This CDR3 is built from 16 residues. The chain's CDR3 is CSVVPTTGNGNTEAFF. The CDR3 nucleotides are TGCAGCGTTGTGCCGACGACAGGAAATGGGAACACTGAAGCTTTCTTT.

The V and J genes are TRBV2 and TRBJ1-6; D uncertain. This CDR3 has 14 amino acids. Germline-derived CDR1 and CDR2 are SNHLY and FYNNEI. V was shortened by 0 bases and J by 8 bases, with 8 bases between the two germline ends. Here the CDR3 DNA reads TGTGCCAGCAGTGAAGCCCCGAGCGATTCACCCCTCCACTTT. Encoded protein: CASSEAPSDSPLHF.

The chain employs TRBV12-3 or TRBV12-4 and TRBJ1-2, with TRBD1 matching 8 bases. This CDR3 contains 13 residues. V dropped 6 bases and J dropped 8; count of bases not matched to a gene: 8. The CDR3 reads CASRLDRGGGYTF. The CDR3 DNA is TGTGCCAGCAGGCTAGACAGGGGTGGGGGCTACACCTTC.

There are a few counts of this clonotype. The V and J genes are TRBV7-6 and TRBJ1-2; TRBD1 is a possible D gene (5 bases). With 5 bases removed from V and 4 bases from J, the gap between germline ends came to 17 bases. The CDR3 spans 15 residues. Germline V gives CDR1 SGHVS, CDR2 FNYEAQ. The CDR3 loop reads CASSLQGRARYGYTF. The CDR3, as DNA: TGTGCCAGCAGCCTCCAGGGACGGGCCCGCTATGGCTACACCTTC. The whole variable domain, remainder taken from reference TRBV7-6 and TRBJ1-2, is GAGVSQSPRYKVTKRGQDVALRCDPISGHVSLYWYRQALGQGPEFLTYFNYEAQQDKSGLPNDRFSAERPEGSISTLTIQRTEQRDSAMYRCASSLQGRARYGYTFGSGTRLTVV.